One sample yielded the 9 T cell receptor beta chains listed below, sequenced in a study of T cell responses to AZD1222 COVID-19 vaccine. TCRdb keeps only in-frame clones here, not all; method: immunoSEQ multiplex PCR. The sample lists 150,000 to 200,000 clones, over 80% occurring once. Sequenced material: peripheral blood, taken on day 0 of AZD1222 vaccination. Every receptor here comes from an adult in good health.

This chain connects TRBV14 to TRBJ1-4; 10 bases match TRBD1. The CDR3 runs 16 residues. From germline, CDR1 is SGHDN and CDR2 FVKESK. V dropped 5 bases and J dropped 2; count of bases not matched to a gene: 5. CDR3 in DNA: TGTGCCAGCAGCGGGGACAGGGGAGGCACTAATGAAAAACTGTTTTTT. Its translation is CASSGDRGGTNEKLFF.

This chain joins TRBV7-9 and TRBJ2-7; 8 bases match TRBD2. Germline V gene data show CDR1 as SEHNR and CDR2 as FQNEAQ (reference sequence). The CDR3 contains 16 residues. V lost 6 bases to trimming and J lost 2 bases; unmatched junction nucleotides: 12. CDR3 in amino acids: CASSYPGGTLTYEQYF. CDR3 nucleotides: TGTGCCAGCAGTTATCCGGGAGGGACACTAACCTACGAGCAGTACTTC. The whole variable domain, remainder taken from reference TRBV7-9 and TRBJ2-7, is DTGVSQNPRHKITKRGQNVTFRCDPISEHNRLYWYRQTLGQGPEFLTYFQNEAQLEKSRLLSDRFSAERPKGSFSTLEIQRTEQGDSAMYLCASSYPGGTLTYEQYFGPGTRLTVT.

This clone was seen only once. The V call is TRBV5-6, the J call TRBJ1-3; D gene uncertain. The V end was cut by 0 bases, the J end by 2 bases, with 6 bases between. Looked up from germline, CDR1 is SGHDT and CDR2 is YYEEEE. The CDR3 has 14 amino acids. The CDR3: CASSLVGPGNTIYF. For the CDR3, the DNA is TGTGCCAGCAGCTTGGTAGGACCTGGAAACACCATATATTTT.

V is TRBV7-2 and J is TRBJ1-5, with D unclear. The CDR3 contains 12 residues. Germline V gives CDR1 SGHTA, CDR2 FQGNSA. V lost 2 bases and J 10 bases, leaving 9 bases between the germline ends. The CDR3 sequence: CASSLQDEPQHF. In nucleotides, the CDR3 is TGTGCCAGCAGCTTACAGGATGAACCCCAGCATTTT.

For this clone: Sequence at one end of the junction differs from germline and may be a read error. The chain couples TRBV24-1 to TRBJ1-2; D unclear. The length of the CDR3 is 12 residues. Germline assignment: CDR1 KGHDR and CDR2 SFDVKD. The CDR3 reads CATSDLNFGYTF. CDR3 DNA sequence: TGTGCCACCAGTGATTTGAACTTTGGCTACACCTTC.

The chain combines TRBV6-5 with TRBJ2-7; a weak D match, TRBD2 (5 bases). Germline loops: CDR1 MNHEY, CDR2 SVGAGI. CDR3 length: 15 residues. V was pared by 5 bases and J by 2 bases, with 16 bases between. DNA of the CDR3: TGTGCCAGCAGTACCGGACTCAGCCCCACCTACGAGCAGTACGTC. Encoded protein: CASSTGLSPTYEQYV.

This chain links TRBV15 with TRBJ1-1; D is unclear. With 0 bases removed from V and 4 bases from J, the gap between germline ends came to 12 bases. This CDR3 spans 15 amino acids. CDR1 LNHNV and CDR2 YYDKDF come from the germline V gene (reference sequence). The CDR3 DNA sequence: TGTGCCACCAGCAGAGATGCCCCGGGGAGCACTGAAGCTTTCTTT. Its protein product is CATSRDAPGSTEAFF.

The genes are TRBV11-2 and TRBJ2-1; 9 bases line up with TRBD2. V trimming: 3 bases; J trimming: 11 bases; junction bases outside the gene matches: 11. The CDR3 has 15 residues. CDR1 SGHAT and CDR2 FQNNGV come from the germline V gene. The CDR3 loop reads CASSFPAGGPGKQFF. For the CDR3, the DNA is TGTGCCAGCAGCTTCCCAGCGGGAGGCCCGGGGAAGCAGTTCTTC. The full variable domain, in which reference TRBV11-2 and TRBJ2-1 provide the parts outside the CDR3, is EAGVAQSPRYKIIEKRQSVAFWCNPISGHATLYWYQQILGQGPKLLIQFQNNGVVDDSQLPKDRFSAERLKGVDSTLKIQPAKLEDSAVYLCASSFPAGGPGKQFFGPGTRLTVL.

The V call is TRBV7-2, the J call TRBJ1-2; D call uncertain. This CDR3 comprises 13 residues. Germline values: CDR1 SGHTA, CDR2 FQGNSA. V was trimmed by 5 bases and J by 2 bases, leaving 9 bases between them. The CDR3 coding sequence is TGTGCCAGCAGCCCCGACGGGAACTATGGCTACACCTTC. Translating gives CASSPDGNYGYTF.